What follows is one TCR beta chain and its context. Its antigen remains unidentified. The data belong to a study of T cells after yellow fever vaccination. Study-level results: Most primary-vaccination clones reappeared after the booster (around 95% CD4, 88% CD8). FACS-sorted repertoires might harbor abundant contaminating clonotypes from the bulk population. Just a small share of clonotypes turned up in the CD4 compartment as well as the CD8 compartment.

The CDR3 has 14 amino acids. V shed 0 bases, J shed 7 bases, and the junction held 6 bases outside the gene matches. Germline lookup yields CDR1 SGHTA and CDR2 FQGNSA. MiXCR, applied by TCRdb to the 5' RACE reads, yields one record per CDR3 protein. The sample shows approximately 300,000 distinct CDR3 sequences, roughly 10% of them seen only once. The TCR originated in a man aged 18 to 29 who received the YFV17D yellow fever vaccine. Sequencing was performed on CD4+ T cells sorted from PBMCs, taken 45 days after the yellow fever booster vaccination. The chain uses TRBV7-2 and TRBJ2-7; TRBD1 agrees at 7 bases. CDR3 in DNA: TGTGCCAGCAGCTTAGCGTTAGGGGGCTGGGAGCAGTACGTC. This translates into CASSLALGGWEQYV.